This section outlines one TCR beta chain sequence together with its context. From germline, CDR1 is MDHEN and CDR2 SYDVKM. The V end was cut by 7 bases, the J end by 2 bases, with 14 bases between. CDR3 size: 15 residues. The data were obtained in a study of shared clonotypes between healthy human individuals. Sorted-subset replicate PCR reactions contained 150 to 200 ng DNA, corresponding to about 30,000 T cell genomes. Assay: immunoSEQ multiplex PCR; the TCRdb copy retains only in-frame clones and omits some. The sample carries under 750,000 clones, roughly two thirds recorded once. The specimen was memory CD4+ T cells sorted from blood. The sample's subset: CD45RA-negative fraction. This chain connects TRBV28 to TRBJ1-4; weak D call: TRBD1 (5 bases). The receptor was derived from a woman in her thirties in good health. The chain's CDR3 is CASTNRKGTNEKLFF. In nucleotides, the CDR3 is TGTGCCAGCACCAACAGGAAGGGGACTAATGAAAAACTGTTTTTT.